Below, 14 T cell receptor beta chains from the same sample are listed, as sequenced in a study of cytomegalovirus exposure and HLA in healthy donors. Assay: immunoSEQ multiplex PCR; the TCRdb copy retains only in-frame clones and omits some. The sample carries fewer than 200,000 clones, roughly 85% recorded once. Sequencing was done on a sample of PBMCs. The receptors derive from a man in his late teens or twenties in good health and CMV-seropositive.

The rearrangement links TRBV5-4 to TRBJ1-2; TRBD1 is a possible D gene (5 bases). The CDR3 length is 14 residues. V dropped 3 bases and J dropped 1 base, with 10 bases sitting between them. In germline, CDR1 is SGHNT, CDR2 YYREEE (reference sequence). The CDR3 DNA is TGTGCCAGCAGCTCCCCGACAGTTAACTATGGCTACACCTTC. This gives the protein CASSSPTVNYGYTF.

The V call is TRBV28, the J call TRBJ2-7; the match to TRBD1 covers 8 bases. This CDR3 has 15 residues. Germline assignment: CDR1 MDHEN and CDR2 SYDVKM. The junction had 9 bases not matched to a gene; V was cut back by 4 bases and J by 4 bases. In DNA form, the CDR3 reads TGTGCCAGCAGTTGGGACGGACAGGGTGAATACGAGCAGTACTTC. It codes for CASSWDGQGEYEQYF.

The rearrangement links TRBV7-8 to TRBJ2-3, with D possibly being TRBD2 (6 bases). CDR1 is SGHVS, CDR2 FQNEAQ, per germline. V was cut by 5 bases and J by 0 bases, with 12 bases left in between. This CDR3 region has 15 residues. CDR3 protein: CASSTRLVSTDTQYF. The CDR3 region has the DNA TGTGCCAGCAGCACCCGACTAGTCAGCACAGATACGCAGTATTTT. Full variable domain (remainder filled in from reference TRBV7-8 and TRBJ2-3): GAGVSQSPRYKVAKRGQDVALRCDPISGHVSLFWYQQALGQGPEFLTYFQNEAQLDKSGLPSDRFFAERPEGSVSTLKIQRTQQEDSAVYLCASSTRLVSTDTQYFGPGTRLTVL.

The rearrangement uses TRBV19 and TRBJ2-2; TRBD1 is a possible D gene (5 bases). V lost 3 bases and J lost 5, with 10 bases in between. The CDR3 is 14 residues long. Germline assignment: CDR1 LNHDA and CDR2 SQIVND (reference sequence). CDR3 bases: TGTGCCAGTAGTATCGCAGGGTTTACCGGGGAGCTGTTTTTT. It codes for CASSIAGFTGELFF.

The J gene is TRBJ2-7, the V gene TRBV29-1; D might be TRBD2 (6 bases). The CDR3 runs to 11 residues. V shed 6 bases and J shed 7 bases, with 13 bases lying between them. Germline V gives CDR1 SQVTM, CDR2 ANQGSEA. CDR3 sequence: CSVAGYREQYF. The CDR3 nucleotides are TGCAGCGTCGCGGGGTACCGGGAGCAGTACTTC.

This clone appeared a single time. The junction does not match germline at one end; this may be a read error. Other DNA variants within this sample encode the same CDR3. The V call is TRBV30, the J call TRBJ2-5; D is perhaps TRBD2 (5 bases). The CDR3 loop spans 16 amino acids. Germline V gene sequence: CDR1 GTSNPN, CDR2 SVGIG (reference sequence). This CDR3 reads CAWSPADGIHQETQYF. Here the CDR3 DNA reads TGTGCTTGGAGCCCGGCGGACGGGATTCACCAAGAGACCCAGTACTTC.

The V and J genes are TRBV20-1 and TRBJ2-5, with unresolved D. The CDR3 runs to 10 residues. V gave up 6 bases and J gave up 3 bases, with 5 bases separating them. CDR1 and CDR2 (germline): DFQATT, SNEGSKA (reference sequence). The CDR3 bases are TGCAGTGCGAGGAAAGAGACCCAGTACTTC. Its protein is CSARKETQYF.

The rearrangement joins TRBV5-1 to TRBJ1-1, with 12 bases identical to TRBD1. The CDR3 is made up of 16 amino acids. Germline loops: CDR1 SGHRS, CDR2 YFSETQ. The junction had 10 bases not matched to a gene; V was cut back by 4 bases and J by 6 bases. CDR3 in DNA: TGCGCCAGCAGCCCCGGGACAGGGGGCACGGGGGCTGAAGCTTTCTTT. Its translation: CASSPGTGGTGAEAFF.

Here the CDR3 DNA reads TGCAGCGTTGCCACAGGGGTCTATGGCTACACCTTC. Amino acid sequence: CSVATGVYGYTF. The gene calls are TRBV29-1 and TRBJ1-2; 7 nucleotides agree with TRBD1. Germline V gene sequence: CDR1 SQVTM, CDR2 ANQGSEA. This CDR3 comprises 12 residues. V shed 4 bases, J shed 4 bases, and the junction held 3 bases outside the gene matches.

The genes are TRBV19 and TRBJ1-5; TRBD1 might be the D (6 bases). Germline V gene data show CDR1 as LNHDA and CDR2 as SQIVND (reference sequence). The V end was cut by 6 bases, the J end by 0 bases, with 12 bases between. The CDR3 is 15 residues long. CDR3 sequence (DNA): TGTGCCAGTAGAAGGGGGGGGTATAGCAATCAGCCCCAGCATTTT. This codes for CASRRGGYSNQPQHF. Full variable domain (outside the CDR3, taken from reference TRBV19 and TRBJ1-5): DGGITQSPKYLFRKEGQNVTLSCEQNLNHDAMYWYRQDPGQGLRLIYYSQIVNDFQKGDIAEGYSVSREKKESFPLTVTSAQKNPTAFYLCASRRGGYSNQPQHFGDGTRLSIL.

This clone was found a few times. CDR3 amino acids: CASSPGGSEAFF. DNA of the CDR3: TGTGCCAGCTCACCAGGGGGCTCGGAAGCTTTCTTT. This rearrangement joins TRBV18 to TRBJ1-1; D is perhaps TRBD1 (6 bases). The CDR3 is 12 residues long. The germline CDR1 and CDR2 sequences are KGHSH and LQKENI. Trimming pared 2 bases from V and 8 bases from J, leaving 9 bases between.

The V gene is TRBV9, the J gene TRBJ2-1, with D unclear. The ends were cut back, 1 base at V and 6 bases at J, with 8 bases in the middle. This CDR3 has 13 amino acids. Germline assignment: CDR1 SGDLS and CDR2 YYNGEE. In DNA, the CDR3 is TGTGCCAGCAGCGTAACCGCGGCCAATGAGCAGTTCTTC. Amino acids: CASSVTAANEQFF. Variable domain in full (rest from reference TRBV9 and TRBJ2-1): DSGVTQTPKHLITATGQRVTLRCSPRSGDLSVYWYQQSLDQGLQFLIQYYNGEERAKGNILERFSAQQFPDLHSELNLSSLELGDSALYFCASSVTAANEQFFGPGTRLTVL.

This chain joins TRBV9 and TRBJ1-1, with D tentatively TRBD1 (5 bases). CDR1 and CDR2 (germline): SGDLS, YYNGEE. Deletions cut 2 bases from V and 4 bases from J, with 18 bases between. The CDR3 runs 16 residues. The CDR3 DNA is TGTGCCAGCAGCGTTGGACTCCTGGGGGGTGCCACTGAAGCTTTCTTT. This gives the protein CASSVGLLGGATEAFF.

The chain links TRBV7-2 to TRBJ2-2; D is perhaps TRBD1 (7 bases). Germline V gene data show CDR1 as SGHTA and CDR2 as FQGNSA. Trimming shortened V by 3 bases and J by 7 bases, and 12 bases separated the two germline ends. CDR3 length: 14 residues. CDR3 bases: TGTGCCAGCAGCTTTCAGGGGGGAGGCGGGGAGCTGTTTTTT. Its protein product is CASSFQGGGGELFF.